This T cell receptor (beta chain) was captured in a study of response to subunit inactivated influenza vaccine. Study observations and caveats: It was the authors' suggestion that each seasonal influenza vaccination recruits few new T cells.

In this sample, this clonotype turned up a few times. Antigen unknown. In germline, CDR1 is SGHRS, CDR2 YFSETQ. V gave up 3 bases and J gave up 6 bases; unmatched junction bases: 5. The CDR3 extends over 14 amino acids. Each CDR3 protein gets one entry after TCRdb re-called the RT-PCR reads with MiXCR. The sample has 650,000 to 800,000 distinct CDR3 sequences; approximately 13% are singletons. This rearrangement joins TRBV5-1 to TRBJ2-1, with 8 bases matching TRBD2. Here the sequenced sample was PBMCs from blood, taken roughly 2 weeks before vaccination. The clonotype was recovered from a man aged 45-65 years who received an inactivated influenza vaccine. The DNA for the CDR3 is TGCGCCAGCAGCTCACGGGGGGGCAGCAATGAGCAGTTCTTC. Translating gives CASSSRGGSNEQFF.